The sample holds many counts of the clone carrying this TCR beta chain. These data belong to a study of regulatory T cells in long-lasting Graves disease. Libraries of TCR beta came from iRepertoire HTBI primers plus Arm-PCR of CDR3 regions. TCRdb itself ran the multiplex PCR reads through MiXCR, one entry per CDR3 protein. Here the sample spans roughly 410,000 distinct CDR3 sequences, 15% being singletons. Time point defined: newly diagnosed GD, antithyroid drugs for less than 3 months. The authors made the TCR library using RNA they extracted from PBMCs. The CDR3 has 12 residues. CDR1 is SGHAT and CDR2 is FQNNGV in the germline V gene. The ends were cut back, 5 bases at V and 3 bases at J, with 8 bases in the middle. This sample was shared with a second study, whose subject was T cells in Graves' hyperthyroidism and ophthalmopathy. That report adds: Each diagnosis drew on symptoms, thyroxine, TRAb, thyroid ultrasound and orbital computed tomography findings. Among thyroid clonotypes expanded above 0.001, most also appeared in blood. Ophthalmopathy got predicted by the model a median around 6.6 months before its onset.

This TCR derives from a woman aged 40 to 50 with Graves disease. Specimen: peripheral blood mononuclear cells (PBMCs), collected at new diagnosis, from a patient treated with antithyroid drugs. This chain uses TRBV11-2 with TRBJ2-7; no reliable D call. The CDR3 bases are TGTGCCAGCAGCCCCTCGGGCTACGAGCAGTACTTC. Translating gives CASSPSGYEQYF.